This TCR beta chain was profiled in a study of OX40 agonist ivuxolimab in advanced cancers. Study at large: Patients received the agonistic anti-OX40 (CD134) antibody ivuxolimab.

Notes on this clone: Its antigen is unidentified.

Method: immunoSEQ multiplex PCR; TCRdb's copy keeps in-frame clones and lacks some. The table includes about 84,000 clones, 84% detected once. The CDR3 totals 14 residues. Trimming removed 6 bases from V and 10 bases from J, with 16 bases in between. Germline V gives CDR1 MNHNY, CDR2 SVGAGI (reference sequence). Study-wide results and caveats: The study did not work out the antigen specificity of the expanded peripheral T cells. On average, CD8+ T cells had more expanded clones than CD4+.

The J gene is TRBJ1-6, the V gene TRBV6-6; possible D gene TRBD1, 6 bases. The receptor's source is an adult with an advanced solid tumor such as melanoma, head and neck, liver or kidney cancer. The specimen comprised CD4+ or CD8+ T cells sorted from blood, sampled in a trial of the OX40 agonist ivuxolimab. In DNA form, the CDR3 reads TGTGCCAGCAGCCCTACAGGGTATGGCTCACCCCTCCACTTT. It yields the protein CASSPTGYGSPLHF.